The sequence of this T cell receptor (beta chain) was determined in a study of shared clonotypes between healthy human individuals. With 6 bases removed from V and 2 bases from J, the gap between germline ends came to 10 bases. This CDR3 has 13 amino acids. Per the germline V gene, CDR1 is SEHNR and CDR2 is FQNEAQ (reference sequence). As defined, naive CD8 cells were CD45RO-negative and positively selected for CCR7, with terminally differentiated effector memory CD45RA+ cells excluded. The authors loaded approximately 220 ng DNA, some 32,000 T cell genomes, into sorted-subset replicate PCRs. Assay used: immunoSEQ multiplex PCR; TCRdb lists only in-frame clones, some missing. Of millions of clones listed, 93% are singletons.

The sequenced material came from naive CD8+ T cells from PBMCs. The rearrangement links TRBV7-9 to TRBJ1-2; TRBD1 is a possible D gene (5 bases). This receptor was taken from a man between 18 and 29 years old in good health. Some clones in this sample may be carry-over from other donors' samples. For the CDR3, the DNA is TGTGCCAGCAGGCCGACAGAAAACTATGGCTACACCTTC. Translation gives CASRPTENYGYTF. The full variable domain, rest sourced from reference TRBV7-9 and TRBJ1-2, is DTGVSQNPRHKITKRGQNVTFRCDPISEHNRLYWYRQTLGQGPEFLTYFQNEAQLEKSRLLSDRFSAERPKGSFSTLEIQRTEQGDSAMYLCASRPTENYGYTFGSGTRLTVV.